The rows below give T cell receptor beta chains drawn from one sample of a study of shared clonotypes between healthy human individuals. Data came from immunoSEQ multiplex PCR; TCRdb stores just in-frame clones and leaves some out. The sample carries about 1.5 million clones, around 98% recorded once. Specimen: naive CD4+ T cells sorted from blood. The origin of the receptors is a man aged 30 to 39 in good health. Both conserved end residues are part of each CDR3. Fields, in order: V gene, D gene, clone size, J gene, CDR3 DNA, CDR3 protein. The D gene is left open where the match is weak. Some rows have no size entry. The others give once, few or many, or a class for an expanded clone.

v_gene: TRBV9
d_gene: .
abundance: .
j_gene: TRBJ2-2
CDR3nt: TGTGCCAGCAGCGTCTCTTTCCCCGGGGAGCTGTTTTTT
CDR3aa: CASSVSFPGELFF

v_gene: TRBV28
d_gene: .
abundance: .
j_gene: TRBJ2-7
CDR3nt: TGTGCCAGCAGAGACGGCAGTCCCTACGAGCAGTACTTC
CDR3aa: CASRDGSPYEQYF

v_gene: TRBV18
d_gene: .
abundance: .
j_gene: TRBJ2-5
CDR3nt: TGTGCCAGCTCACCATTGGGAACAGGGCCAGGAGAGACCCAGTACTTC
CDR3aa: CASSPLGTGPGETQYF

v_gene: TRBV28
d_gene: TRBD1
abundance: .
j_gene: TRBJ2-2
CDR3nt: TGTGCCAGCTCCGGGACAGGGTCAACCGGGGAGCTGTTTTTT
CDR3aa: CASSGTGSTGELFF

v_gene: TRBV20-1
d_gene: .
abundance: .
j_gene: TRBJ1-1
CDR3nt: TGCAGTGCTAGTGGTAACACTGAAGCTTTCTTT
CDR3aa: CSASGNTEAFF

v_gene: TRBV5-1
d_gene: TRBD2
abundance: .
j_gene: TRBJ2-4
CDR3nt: TGCGCCAGCAGCTTAGGGACTAGCGGGAACATTCAGTACTTC
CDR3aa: CASSLGTSGNIQYF

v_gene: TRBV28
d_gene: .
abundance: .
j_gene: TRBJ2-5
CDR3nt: TGTGCCAGCAGTTTAATTGCCGAGACCCAGTACTTC
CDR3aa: CASSLIAETQYF

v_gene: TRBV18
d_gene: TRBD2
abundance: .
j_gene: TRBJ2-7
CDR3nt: TGTGCCAGCTCACAAACTAGCGGGAGCTCCTACGAGCAGTACTTC
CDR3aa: CASSQTSGSSYEQYF

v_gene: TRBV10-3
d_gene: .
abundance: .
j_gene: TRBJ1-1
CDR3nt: TGTGCCATTAAGGCTCTCTTTAACACTGAAGCTTTCTTT
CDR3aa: CAIKALFNTEAFF

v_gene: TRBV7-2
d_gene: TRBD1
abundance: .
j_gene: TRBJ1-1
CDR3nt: TGTGCCAGCAGCTTGAGGGGGCTGAACACTGAAGCTTTCTTT
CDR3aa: CASSLRGLNTEAFF

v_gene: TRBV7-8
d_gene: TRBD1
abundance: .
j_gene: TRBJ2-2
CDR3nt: TGTGCCAGCAGCTTGTTCCGACAGGGAACAAACACCGGGGAGCTGTTTTTT
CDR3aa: CASSLFRQGTNTGELFF

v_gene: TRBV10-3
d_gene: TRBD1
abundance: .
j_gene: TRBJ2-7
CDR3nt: TGTGCCATCAGTGGAACAGGGGGAACCTCCTACGAGCAGTACTTC
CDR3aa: CAISGTGGTSYEQYF

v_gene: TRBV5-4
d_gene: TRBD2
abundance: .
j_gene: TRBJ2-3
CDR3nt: TGTGCCAGTGCTCTAGCGGGAGTGATAGATACGCAGTATTTT
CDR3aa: CASALAGVIDTQYF

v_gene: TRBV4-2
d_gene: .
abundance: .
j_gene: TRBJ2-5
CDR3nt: TGTGCCAGCAGCCAAGAGGAGGGAGAGACCCAGTACTTC
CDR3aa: CASSQEEGETQYF

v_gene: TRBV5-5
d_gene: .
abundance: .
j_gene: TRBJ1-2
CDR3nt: TGTGCCAGCAGCTTCGGAGGTGGCTACGGCTACACCTTC
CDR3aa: CASSFGGGYGYTF

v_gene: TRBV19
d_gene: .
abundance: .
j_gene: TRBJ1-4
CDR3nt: TGTGCCAGTAGTACCGACCGTAAGGAAAAACTGTTTTTT
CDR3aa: CASSTDRKEKLFF

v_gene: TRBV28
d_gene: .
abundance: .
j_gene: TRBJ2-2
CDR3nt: TGTGCCAGCAGTTTCCCGGGGAGCTCGGCCGGGGAGCTGTTTTTT
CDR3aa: CASSFPGSSAGELFF

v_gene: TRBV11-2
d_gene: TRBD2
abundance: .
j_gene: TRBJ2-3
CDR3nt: TGTGCCAGCAGCTTCCTGACTAGCGGGAGCACAGATACGCAGTATTTT
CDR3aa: CASSFLTSGSTDTQYF

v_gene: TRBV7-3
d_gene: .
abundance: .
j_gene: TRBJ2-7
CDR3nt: TGTGCCAGCAGCTTAACTAAGGGGTCTTACGAGCAGTACTTC
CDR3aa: CASSLTKGSYEQYF

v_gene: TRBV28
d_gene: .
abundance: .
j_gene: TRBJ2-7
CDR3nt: TGTGCCAGCAGTTTTCACGAGCAGTACTTC
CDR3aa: CASSFHEQYF

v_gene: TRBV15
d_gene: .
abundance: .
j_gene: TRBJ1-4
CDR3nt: TGTGCCACCAGCAGAGTGGCCCGTTCTAGTGGTAATGAAAAACTGTTTTTT
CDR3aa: CATSRVARSSGNEKLFF

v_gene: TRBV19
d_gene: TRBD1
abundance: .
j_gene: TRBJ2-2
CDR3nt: TGTGCCAGTGATAGAAGGGGGACAGGGGTCTACACCGGGGAGCTGTTTTTT
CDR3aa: CASDRRGTGVYTGELFF

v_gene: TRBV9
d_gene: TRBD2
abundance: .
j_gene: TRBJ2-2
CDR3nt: TGTGCCAGCAGCGCTCGGACTAGTTCCGTCACCGGGGAGCTGTTTTTT
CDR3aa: CASSARTSSVTGELFF

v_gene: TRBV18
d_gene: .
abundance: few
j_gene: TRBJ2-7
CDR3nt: TGTGCCAGCTCACCGGTAGGGGGCTACGAGCAGTACTTC
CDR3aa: CASSPVGGYEQYF

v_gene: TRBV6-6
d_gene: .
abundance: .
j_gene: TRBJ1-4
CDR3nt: TGTGCCAGCAGCCCCCCTGGGGGCAAACTGTTTTTT
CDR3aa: CASSPPGGKLFF

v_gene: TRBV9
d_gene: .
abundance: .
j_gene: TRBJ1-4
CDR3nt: TGTGCCAGCAGCGTAGCATCCCAGAACGAAAAACTGTTTTTT
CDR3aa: CASSVASQNEKLFF

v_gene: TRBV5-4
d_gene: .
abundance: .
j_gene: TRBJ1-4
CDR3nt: TGTGCCAGCAGCTTCCGCCCAGTTGCAACTAATGAAAAACTGTTTTTT
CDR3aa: CASSFRPVATNEKLFF

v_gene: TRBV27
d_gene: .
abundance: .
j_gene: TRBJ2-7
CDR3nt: TGTGCCAGCAGTCCGGAGGGGGGGCTTTACGAGCAGTACTTC
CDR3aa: CASSPEGGLYEQYF